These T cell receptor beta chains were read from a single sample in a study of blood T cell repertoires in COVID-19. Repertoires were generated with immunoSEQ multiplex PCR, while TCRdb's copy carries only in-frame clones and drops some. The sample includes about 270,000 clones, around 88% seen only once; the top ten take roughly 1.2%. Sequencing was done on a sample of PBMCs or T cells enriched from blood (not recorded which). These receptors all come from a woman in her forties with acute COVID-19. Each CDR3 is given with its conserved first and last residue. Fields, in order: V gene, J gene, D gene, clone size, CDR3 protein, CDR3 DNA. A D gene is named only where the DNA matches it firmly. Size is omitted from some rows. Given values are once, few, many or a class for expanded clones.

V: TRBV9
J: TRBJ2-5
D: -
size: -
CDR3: CASSVAGGGLETQYF
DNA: TGTGCCAGCAGCGTAGCGGGCGGGGGCTTAGAGACCCAGTACTTC

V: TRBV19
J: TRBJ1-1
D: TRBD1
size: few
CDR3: CASNFEGAGVTEAFF
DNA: TGTGCCAGTAATTTTGAGGGGGCAGGAGTCACTGAAGCTTTCTTT

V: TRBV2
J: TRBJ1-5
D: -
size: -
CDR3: CASKGGNQPQHF
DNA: TGTGCCAGCAAAGGCGGAAATCAGCCCCAGCATTTT

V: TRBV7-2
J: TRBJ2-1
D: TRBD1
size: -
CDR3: CASSLDRGNEQFF
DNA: TGTGCCAGCAGCTTAGACAGGGGCAATGAGCAGTTCTTC

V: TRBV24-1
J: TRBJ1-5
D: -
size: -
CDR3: CATSGPGYGNQPQHF
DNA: TGTGCCACCAGTGGGCCAGGGTATGGCAATCAGCCCCAGCATTTT

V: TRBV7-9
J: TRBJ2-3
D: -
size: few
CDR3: CASSPSVSDTQYF
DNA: TGTGCCAGCAGCCCATCGGTTTCAGATACGCAGTATTTT

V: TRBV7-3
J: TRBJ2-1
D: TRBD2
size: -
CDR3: CASSPRTSGRYNEQFF
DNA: TGTGCCAGCAGCCCAAGGACTAGCGGGAGGTACAATGAGCAGTTCTTC

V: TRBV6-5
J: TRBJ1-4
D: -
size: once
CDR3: CASSYVAPTRGEKLFF
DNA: TGTGCCAGCAGTTACGTGGCACCTACCCGGGGTGAAAAACTGTTTTTT

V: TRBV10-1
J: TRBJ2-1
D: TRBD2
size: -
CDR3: CASRGAGVGEQFF
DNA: TGCGCCAGCAGGGGAGCGGGAGTCGGTGAGCAGTTCTTC

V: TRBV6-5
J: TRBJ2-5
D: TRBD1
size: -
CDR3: CASSRTGLQTQYF
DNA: TGTGCCAGCAGCCGGACAGGTTTGCAGACCCAGTACTTC

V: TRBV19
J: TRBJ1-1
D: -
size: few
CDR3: CASTKSDSHTEAFF
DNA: TGTGCCAGTACCAAATCCGACAGCCACACTGAAGCTTTCTTT

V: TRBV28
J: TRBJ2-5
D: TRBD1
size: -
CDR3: CASSSGQGTEETQYF
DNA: TGTGCCAGCAGCTCGGGACAGGGAACGGAAGAGACCCAGTACTTC

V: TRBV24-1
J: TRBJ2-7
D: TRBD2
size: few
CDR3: CATSDTGTSGRTHEQYF
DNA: TGTGCCACCAGTGACACCGGGACTAGCGGGAGAACCCACGAGCAGTACTTC

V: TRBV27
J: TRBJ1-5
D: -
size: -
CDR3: CASSPGRGFSQPQHF
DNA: TGTGCCAGCAGTCCCGGGAGGGGGTTTAGTCAGCCCCAGCATTTT

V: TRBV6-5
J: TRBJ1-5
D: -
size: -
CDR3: CATSIHGQQNQPQHF
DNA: TGTGCCACCTCAATCCACGGACAACAGAATCAGCCCCAGCATTTT

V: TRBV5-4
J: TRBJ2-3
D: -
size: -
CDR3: CASSIRAADTQYF
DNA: TGTGCCAGCAGTATTCGTGCAGCAGATACGCAGTATTTT

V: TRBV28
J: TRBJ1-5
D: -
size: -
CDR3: CASIRAPPAARSNQPQHF
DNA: TGTGCCAGCATAAGAGCCCCCCCAGCCGCGAGGAGCAATCAGCCCCAGCATTTT

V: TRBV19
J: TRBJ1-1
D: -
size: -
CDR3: CASKQGGRGTEAFF
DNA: TGTGCCAGTAAGCAGGGCGGGAGGGGCACTGAAGCTTTCTTT

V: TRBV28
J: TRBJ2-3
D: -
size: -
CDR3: CASSPPFSSASTDTQYF
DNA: TGTGCCAGCAGTCCCCCCTTTTCTAGCGCGAGCACAGATACGCAGTATTTT

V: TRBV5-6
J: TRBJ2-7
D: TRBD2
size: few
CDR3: CASSFRIAGYEQYF
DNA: TGTGCCAGCAGCTTTCGGATAGCGGGCTACGAGCAGTACTTC

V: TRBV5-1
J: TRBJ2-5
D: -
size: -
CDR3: CASSPGGYQETQYF
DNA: TGCGCCAGCAGCCCGGGTGGGTACCAAGAGACCCAGTACTTC

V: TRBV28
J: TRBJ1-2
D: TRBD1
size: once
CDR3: CASSSGQGDGYTF
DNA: TGTGCCAGCAGTTCGGGACAGGGAGACGGCTACACCTTC

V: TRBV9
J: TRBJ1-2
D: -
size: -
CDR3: CASSVGNVLGSGYTF
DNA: TGTGCCAGCAGCGTAGGAAATGTGCTCGGGTCGGGCTACACCTTC

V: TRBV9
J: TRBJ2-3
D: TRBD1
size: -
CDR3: CASSVTPAGGTGVTDTQYF
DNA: TGTGCCAGCAGCGTTACTCCCGCCGGGGGGACAGGGGTCACAGATACGCAGTATTTT

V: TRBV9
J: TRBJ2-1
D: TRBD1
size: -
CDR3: CASSVNRGPSNEQFF
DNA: TGTGCCAGCAGCGTAAACAGGGGACCCTCCAATGAGCAGTTCTTC

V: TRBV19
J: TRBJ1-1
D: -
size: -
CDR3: CASSILDRLNTEAFF
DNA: TGTGCCAGTAGTATTCTGGACAGACTGAACACTGAAGCTTTCTTT

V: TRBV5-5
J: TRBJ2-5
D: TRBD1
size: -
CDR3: CASSLAGTGGEETQYF
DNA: TGTGCCAGCAGCTTGGCCGGGACAGGGGGGGAAGAGACCCAGTACTTC

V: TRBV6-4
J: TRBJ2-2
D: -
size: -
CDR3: CASSEDRGTGELFF
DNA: TGTGCCAGCAGTGAGGACAGAGGCACCGGGGAGCTGTTTTTT

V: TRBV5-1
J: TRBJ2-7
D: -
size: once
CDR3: CASSLAGGSYEQYF
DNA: TGCGCCAGCAGCTTGGCCGGGGGTTCCTACGAGCAGTACTTC

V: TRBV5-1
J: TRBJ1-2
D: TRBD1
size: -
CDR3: CASSSGQTNRNYGYTF
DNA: TGCGCCAGCAGCTCGGGACAGACCAACCGAAACTATGGCTACACCTTC

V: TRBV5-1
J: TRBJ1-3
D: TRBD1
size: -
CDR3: CASSTGAAGNTIYF
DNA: TGCGCCAGCAGTACAGGGGCTGCCGGAAACACCATATATTTT

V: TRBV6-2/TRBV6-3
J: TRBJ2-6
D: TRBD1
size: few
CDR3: CASSYGEKPGQGVRGANVLTF
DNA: TGTGCCAGCAGTTACGGGGAGAAACCGGGACAGGGGGTTCGAGGGGCCAACGTCCTGACTTTC

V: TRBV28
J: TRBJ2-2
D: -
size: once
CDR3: CASPSNTGELFF
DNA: TGTGCCAGCCCCTCGAACACCGGGGAGCTGTTTTTT

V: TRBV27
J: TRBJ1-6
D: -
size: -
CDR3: CASSRHNSPLHF
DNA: TGTGCCAGCTCTAGGCATAATTCACCCCTCCACTTT

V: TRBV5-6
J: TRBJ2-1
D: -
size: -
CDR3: CASSLAGGSTYNEQFF
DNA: TGTGCCAGCAGCTTGGCCGGCGGCAGCACCTACAATGAGCAGTTCTTC

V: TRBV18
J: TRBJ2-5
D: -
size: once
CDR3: CASSQQDIQETQYF
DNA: TGTGCCAGCTCACAACAAGATATCCAAGAGACCCAGTACTTC

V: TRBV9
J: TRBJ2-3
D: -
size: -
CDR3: CASSPRTGTDTQYF
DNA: TGTGCCAGCAGCCCTCGGACGGGGACAGATACGCAGTATTTT

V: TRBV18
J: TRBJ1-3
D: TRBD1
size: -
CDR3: CASSLLRDRLGNTIYF
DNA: TGTGCCAGCTCACTTCTCCGGGACAGACTTGGAAACACCATATATTTT

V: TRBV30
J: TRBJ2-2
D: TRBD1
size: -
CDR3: CAWTGTGETTGELFF
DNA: TGTGCCTGGACCGGGACAGGGGAGACCACCGGGGAGCTGTTTTTT

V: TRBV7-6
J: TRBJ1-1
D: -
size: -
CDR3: CASSSTDMNTEAFF
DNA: TGTGCCAGCAGCTCGACAGACATGAACACTGAAGCTTTCTTT

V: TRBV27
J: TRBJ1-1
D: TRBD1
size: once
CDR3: CASSFFGTGYGTEAFF
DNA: TGTGCCAGCAGTTTCTTCGGGACAGGTTATGGCACTGAAGCTTTCTTT

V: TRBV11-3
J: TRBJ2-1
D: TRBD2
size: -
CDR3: CASRRRLADPNEQFF
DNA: TGTGCCAGCAGAAGGAGACTAGCGGACCCCAATGAGCAGTTCTTC

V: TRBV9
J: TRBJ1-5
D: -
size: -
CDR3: CASAEGVNQPQHF
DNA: TGTGCCAGTGCCGAGGGAGTAAATCAGCCCCAGCATTTT

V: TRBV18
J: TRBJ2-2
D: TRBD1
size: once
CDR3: CASSTTTGDGELFF
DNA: TGTGCCAGCTCAACAACAACAGGGGACGGGGAGCTGTTTTTT

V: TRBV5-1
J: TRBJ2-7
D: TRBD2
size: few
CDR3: CASSSAGGSYEQYF
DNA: TGCGCCAGCAGTTCAGCGGGAGGATCCTACGAGCAGTACTTC

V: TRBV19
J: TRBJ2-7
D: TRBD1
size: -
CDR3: CASSIDMDRWYEQYF
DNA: TGTGCCAGTAGTATAGATATGGACAGGTGGTACGAGCAGTACTTC

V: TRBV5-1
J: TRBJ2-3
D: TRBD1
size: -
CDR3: CASSLYQGATDTQYF
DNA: TGCGCCAGCAGCTTGTATCAGGGGGCGACAGATACGCAGTATTTT

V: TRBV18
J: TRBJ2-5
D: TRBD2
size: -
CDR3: CASSPGLAGNPSETQYF
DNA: TGTGCCAGCTCACCGGGACTAGCGGGAAACCCATCAGAGACCCAGTACTTC

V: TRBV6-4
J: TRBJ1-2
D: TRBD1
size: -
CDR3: CASSDSGQFGGYTF
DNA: TGTGCCAGCAGTGACTCGGGACAGTTTGGAGGCTACACCTTC

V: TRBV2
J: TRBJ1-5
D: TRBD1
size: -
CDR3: CASSEGQGTNQPQHF
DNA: TGTGCCAGCAGTGAGGGACAGGGTACAAATCAGCCCCAGCATTTT